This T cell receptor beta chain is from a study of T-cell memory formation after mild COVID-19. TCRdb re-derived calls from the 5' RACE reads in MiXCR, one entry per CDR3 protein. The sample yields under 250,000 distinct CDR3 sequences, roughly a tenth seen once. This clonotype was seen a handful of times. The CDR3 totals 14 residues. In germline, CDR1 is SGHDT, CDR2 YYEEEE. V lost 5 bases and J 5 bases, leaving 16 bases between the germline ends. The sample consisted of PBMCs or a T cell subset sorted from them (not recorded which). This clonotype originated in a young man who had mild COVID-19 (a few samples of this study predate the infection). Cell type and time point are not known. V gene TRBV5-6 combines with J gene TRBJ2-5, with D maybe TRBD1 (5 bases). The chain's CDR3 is CASRNRGAEETQYF. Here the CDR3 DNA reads TGTGCCAGCAGGAATAGGGGCGCCGAGGAGACCCAGTACTTC.